This entry features one T cell receptor beta chain sequence. The repertoire was sequenced with immunoSEQ multiplex PCR; TCRdb's copy has only in-frame clones and lacks some. The table records roughly 50,000 clones, 85% to 90% of them present only once. In germline, CDR1 is SEHNR, CDR2 FQNEAQ (reference sequence). There are 10 residues in the CDR3. This entry belongs to a study of OX40 agonist ivuxolimab in advanced cancers. Material: CD4+ or CD8+ T cells sorted from blood, obtained in a trial of the OX40 agonist ivuxolimab. The sequence was collected from an adult with an advanced solid tumor such as melanoma, head and neck, liver or kidney cancer. J is TRBJ2-1 and V is TRBV7-9; D not certain. The CDR3 sequence: CALYLDEQFF. The CDR3 DNA reads TGTGCGCTTTACCTGGATGAGCAGTTCTTC.